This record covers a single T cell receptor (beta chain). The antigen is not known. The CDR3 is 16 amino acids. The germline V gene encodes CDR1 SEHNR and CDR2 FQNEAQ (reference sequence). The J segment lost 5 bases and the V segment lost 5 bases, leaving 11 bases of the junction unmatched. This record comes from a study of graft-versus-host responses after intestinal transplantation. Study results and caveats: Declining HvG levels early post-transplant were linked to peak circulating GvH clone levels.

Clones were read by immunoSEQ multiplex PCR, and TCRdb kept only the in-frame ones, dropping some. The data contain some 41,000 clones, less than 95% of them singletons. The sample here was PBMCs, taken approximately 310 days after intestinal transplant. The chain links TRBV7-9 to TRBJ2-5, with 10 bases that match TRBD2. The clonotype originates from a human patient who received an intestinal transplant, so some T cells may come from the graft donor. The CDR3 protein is CASSPPPAGGAETQYF. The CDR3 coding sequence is TGTGCCAGCAGCCCACCACCAGCGGGGGGGGCTGAGACCCAGTACTTC.